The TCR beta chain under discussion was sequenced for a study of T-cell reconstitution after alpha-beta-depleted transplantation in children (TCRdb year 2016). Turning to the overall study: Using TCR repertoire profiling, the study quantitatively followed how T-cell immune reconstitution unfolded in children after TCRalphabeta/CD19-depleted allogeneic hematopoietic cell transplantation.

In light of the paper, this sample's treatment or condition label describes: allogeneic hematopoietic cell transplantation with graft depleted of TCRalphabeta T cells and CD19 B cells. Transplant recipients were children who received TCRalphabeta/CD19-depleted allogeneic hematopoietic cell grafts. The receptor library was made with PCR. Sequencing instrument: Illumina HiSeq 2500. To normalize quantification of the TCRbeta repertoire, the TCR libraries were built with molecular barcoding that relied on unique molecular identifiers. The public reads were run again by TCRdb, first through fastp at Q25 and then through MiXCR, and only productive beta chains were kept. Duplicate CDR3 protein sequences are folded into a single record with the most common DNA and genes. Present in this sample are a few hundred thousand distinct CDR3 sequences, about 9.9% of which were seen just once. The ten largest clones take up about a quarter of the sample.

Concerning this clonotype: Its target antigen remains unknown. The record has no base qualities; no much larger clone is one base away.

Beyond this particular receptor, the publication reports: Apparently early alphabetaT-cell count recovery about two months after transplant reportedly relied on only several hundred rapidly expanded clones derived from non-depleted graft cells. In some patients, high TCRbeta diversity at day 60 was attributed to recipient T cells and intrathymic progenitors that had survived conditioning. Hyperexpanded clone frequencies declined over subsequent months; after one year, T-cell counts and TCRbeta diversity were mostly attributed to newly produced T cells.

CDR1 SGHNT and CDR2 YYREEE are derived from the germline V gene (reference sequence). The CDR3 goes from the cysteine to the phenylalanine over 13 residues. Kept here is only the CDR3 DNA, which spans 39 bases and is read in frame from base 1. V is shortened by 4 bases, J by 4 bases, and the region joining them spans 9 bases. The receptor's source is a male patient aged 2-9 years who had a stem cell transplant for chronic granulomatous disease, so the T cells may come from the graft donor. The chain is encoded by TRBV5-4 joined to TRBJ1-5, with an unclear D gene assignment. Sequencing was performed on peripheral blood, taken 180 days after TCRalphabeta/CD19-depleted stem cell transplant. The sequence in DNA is TGTGCCAGCAGCGACGGTATTAATCAGCCCCAGCATTTT. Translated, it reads CASSDGINQPQHF.